This T cell receptor (beta chain) was sequenced for a study of T cells after somatic rescue of genetic block. Clones were read by immunoSEQ multiplex PCR, and TCRdb kept only the in-frame ones, dropping some. This table holds 45,000 to 55,000 clones, 95% to 96% found once. The germline V gene encodes CDR1 LGHNA and CDR2 YSLEER. CDR3 length: 16 residues. V lost 1 base to trimming and J lost 3 bases, with 16 bases between them. This receptor was taken from a child under two years old. The rearrangement joins TRBV4-3 to TRBJ2-7, with a possible D match to TRBD2 (5 bases). Sequencing was carried out using peripheral blood mononuclear cells (PBMCs). The CDR3 region is CASSQGASGTLYEQYF. Here the CDR3 DNA reads TGCGCCAGCAGCCAAGGTGCCAGCGGTACCCTCTACGAGCAGTACTTC.